This entry concerns a single T cell receptor (beta chain). Its target is unknown. Clones were read by immunoSEQ multiplex PCR, and TCRdb kept only the in-frame ones, dropping some. The sample has 30,000 to 45,000 clones; 77% are singletons. The data were taken from a study of CD4 T cells in relation to SARS-CoV-2 and coronaviruses. Study-wide results and caveats: Crossreactivity was assessed only for spike protein, not other viral proteins.

This receptor was identified in an adult with COVID-19. The sequenced sample was memory CD4+ T cells from PBMCs, cultured in vitro.

CDR3 residues: CASSEWRLSNQPQHF. The DNA for the CDR3 is TGTGCCAGCAGTGAATGGAGACTTAGCAATCAGCCCCAGCATTTT. This rearrangement joins TRBV2 to TRBJ1-5, with no clear D. The V gene lost 2 bases and the J gene lost 0 bases, with 8 bases spanning the gap. The CDR3 sequence is 15 residues long. CDR1 and CDR2 from the germline V gene are SNHLY and FYNNEI.